The 15 T cell receptor beta chains listed next were all sequenced from one sample in a study of PD-1 blockade in mismatch repair-deficient tumors. Sequenced by immunoSEQ multiplex PCR; TCRdb stores in-frame clones only, minus some. The data contain approximately 25,000 clones, more than 80% of them singletons. The sample was peripheral blood, taken 12 weeks after starting pembrolizumab. Receptors originate from an adult with mismatch repair-deficient cancer.

The chain joins TRBV19 to TRBJ2-5; possibly TRBD1 or TRBD2 for D (5 bases each). The length of the CDR3 is 13 residues. Germline assignment: CDR1 LNHDA and CDR2 SQIVND (reference sequence). Trimming cost V 4 bases and J 4 bases, with 10 bases left between them. The chain's CDR3 is CASSTRGVETQYF. CDR3 DNA: TGTGCCAGTAGTACTCGAGGGGTAGAGACCCAGTACTTC.

This clone was found a few times. The V call is TRBV6-5, the J call TRBJ1-3; D remains unclear. The V and J ends lost 5 bases and 2 bases respectively, with 13 bases between them. The length of the CDR3 is 15 residues. From germline, CDR1 is MNHEY and CDR2 SVGAGI. CDR3 nucleotides: TGTGCCAGCAGTATAAATGGGGAGACTGGAAACACCATATATTTT. It specifies CASSINGETGNTIYF.

The chain joins TRBV18 to TRBJ2-1, with 9 bases matching TRBD1. The V gene end was trimmed by 5 bases and the J gene end by 2 bases; junction bases not matched to a gene: 13. This CDR3 is built from 18 residues. CDR1 is KGHSH and CDR2 is LQKENI in the germline V gene. CDR3 region: CASSVSRGTGLAYNEQFF. CDR3 coding DNA: TGTGCCAGCTCAGTCAGTCGGGGGACAGGGTTGGCCTACAATGAGCAGTTCTTC. Full variable domain (missing parts from reference TRBV18 and TRBJ2-1): NAGVMQNPRHLVRRRGQEARLRCSPMKGHSHVYWYRQLPEEGLKFMVYLQKENIIDESGMPKERFSAEFPKEGPSILRIQQVVRGDSAAYFCASSVSRGTGLAYNEQFFGPGTRLTVL.

In its sample, this clone ranks as large. This rearrangement joins TRBV27 to TRBJ2-7; D unclear. Germline loops: CDR1 MNHEY, CDR2 SMNVEV (reference sequence). The CDR3 is 13 residues long. V was trimmed by 5 bases and J by 7 bases, leaving 15 bases between them. The chain's CDR3 is CASSPTVAGEQYF. The CDR3 DNA is TGTGCCAGCAGTCCTACGGTTGCTGGTGAGCAGTACTTC.

V gene TRBV2 combines with J gene TRBJ1-1, with D possibly TRBD1 on 5 matching bases. The germline V gene has CDR1 SNHLY and CDR2 FYNNEI. This CDR3 contains 12 residues. V dropped 1 base and J dropped 10 bases, with 10 bases sitting between them. The CDR3 region is CASSEVARVAFF. CDR3 coding DNA: TGTGCCAGCAGTGAAGTGGCCAGGGTAGCTTTCTTT.

The chain employs TRBV9 and TRBJ2-7, with D maybe TRBD2 (5 bases). CDR3 length: 15 amino acids. V shed 0 bases and J shed 2 bases, with 12 bases lying between them. CDR1 and CDR2 (germline): SGDLS, YYNGEE. CDR3 region: CASSVGGSPTYEQYF. The DNA for the CDR3 is TGTGCCAGCAGCGTAGGAGGGAGCCCGACCTACGAGCAGTACTTC.

The chain combines TRBV7-6 with TRBJ1-2; D gene uncertain. Trimming removed 1 base from V and 1 base from J, with 22 bases in between. CDR1 is SGHVS and CDR2 is FNYEAQ in the germline V gene. This CDR3 spans 19 amino acids. The CDR3 bases are TGTGCCAGCAGCTTAGTTCCGGGGTTCGTAATCGGCGATAACTATGGCTACACCTTC. Its translation is CASSLVPGFVIGDNYGYTF.

The chain is built from TRBV7-9 and TRBJ2-7; D is uncertain. Per the germline V gene, CDR1 is SEHNR and CDR2 is FQNEAQ (reference sequence). This CDR3 comprises 12 residues. V gave up 1 base and J gave up 0 bases, with 1 base separating them. CDR3 region: CASSLGSYEQYF. CDR3 DNA: TGTGCCAGCAGCTTAGGCTCCTACGAGCAGTACTTC. Combining the CDR3 with reference TRBV7-9 and TRBJ2-7 gives the whole variable domain DTGVSQNPRHKITKRGQNVTFRCDPISEHNRLYWYRQTLGQGPEFLTYFQNEAQLEKSRLLSDRFSAERPKGSFSTLEIQRTEQGDSAMYLCASSLGSYEQYFGPGTRLTVT.

This clone was seen only once. The chain employs TRBV7-2 and TRBJ2-1, with D maybe TRBD1 (6 bases). Trimming left V 5 bases short and J 12 bases short, with 17 bases between. The CDR3 consists of 13 residues. CDR1 SGHTA and CDR2 FQGNSA come from the germline V gene. For the CDR3, the DNA is TGTGCCAGCAGCCCAATGGGACACTCGTGGCAGTTCTTC. It is translated as CASSPMGHSWQFF.

The CDR3 DNA reads as TGTGCCTGGACGGAGGTATACCAAGAGACCCAGTACTTC. This gives the protein CAWTEVYQETQYF. The chain links TRBV30 to TRBJ2-5; D might be TRBD2 (5 bases). Germline values: CDR1 GTSNPN, CDR2 SVGIG (reference sequence). This CDR3 contains 13 residues. V lost 4 bases, J lost 0 bases, and 9 bases lay in between.

CDR3 residues: CASSPPLCGSPRGTQYF. CDR3 bases: TGCGCCAGCAGCCCCCCGCTTTGCGGGAGCCCTCGGGGTACGCAGTATTTT. The chain couples TRBV23-1 to TRBJ2-3; 7 bases line up with TRBD2. TRBV23-1 is labeled an ORF, and its function is uncertain. V was pared by 6 bases and J by 8 bases, with 20 bases of the junction left unmatched. This CDR3 is built from 17 residues.

The rearrangement links TRBV5-1 to TRBJ2-7, with TRBD2 matching over 7 bases. V shed 0 bases, J shed 2 bases, and the junction held 2 bases outside the gene matches. CDR1 and CDR2 (germline): SGHRS, YFSETQ. The CDR3 loop spans 14 amino acids. The DNA of the CDR3 is TGCGCCAGCAGCTTGGTCGGGAGGACCTACGAGCAGTACTTC. Translation: CASSLVGRTYEQYF.

The rearrangement uses TRBV29-1 and TRBJ1-1; D is unresolved. The CDR3 loop spans 10 amino acids. In germline, CDR1 is SQVTM, CDR2 ANQGSEA. Trimming removed 7 bases from V and 0 bases from J, with 3 bases in between. CDR3: CSALNTEAFF. Here the CDR3 DNA reads TGCAGCGCCCTGAACACTGAAGCTTTCTTT.

The table lists this clone with a count of one. The chain is built from TRBV29-1 and TRBJ1-1; no definite D call. There are 14 residues in the CDR3. The V end was cut by 2 bases, the J end by 4 bases, with 14 bases between. Germline loops: CDR1 SQVTM, CDR2 ANQGSEA. The chain's CDR3 is CSVERETVPTEAFF. CDR3 bases: TGCAGCGTTGAAAGGGAAACAGTACCCACTGAAGCTTTCTTT.

The genes are TRBV11-2 and TRBJ1-1; D remains ambiguous. V was shortened by 2 bases and J by 1 base, with 2 bases between the two germline ends. Germline assignment: CDR1 SGHAT and CDR2 FQNNGV. CDR3 length: 12 amino acids. CDR3 in amino acids: CASSLQNTEAFF. The CDR3 region has the DNA TGTGCCAGCAGCTTACAGAACACTGAAGCTTTCTTT. The full variable domain, with the rest looked up from reference TRBV11-2 and TRBJ1-1, is EAGVAQSPRYKIIEKRQSVAFWCNPISGHATLYWYQQILGQGPKLLIQFQNNGVVDDSQLPKDRFSAERLKGVDSTLKIQPAKLEDSAVYLCASSLQNTEAFFGQGTRLTVV.